This section outlines one T cell receptor beta chain sequence together with its context. The data were produced by immunoSEQ multiplex PCR, yet TCRdb's version contains in-frame clones alone and is incomplete. The sample yields roughly 250,000 clones, 84% seen once. This CDR3 has 12 amino acids. Trimming shortened V by 3 bases and J by 7 bases, and 13 bases separated the two germline ends. CDR1 GTSNPN and CDR2 SVGIG come from the germline V gene (reference sequence). The data derive from a study of blood T cell repertoires in COVID-19. Whole-study context: COVID-19 samples, acute and convalescent, were from the United States, Italy and Spain.

The sequence was collected from a person aged 70 to 85 with COVID-19, enrolled during active disease. The J gene is TRBJ2-7, the V gene TRBV30; perhaps TRBD2 as D (5 bases). The specimen sequenced was peripheral blood. The CDR3 DNA is TGTGCCTGGAGCCGGTCCACGGGGGAGCAGTACTTC. As protein: CAWSRSTGEQYF.